These 5 T cell receptor beta chains share one sample of origin, sequenced in a study of molecular identifiers for immune sequencing clone quantification. From the PCR reads, TCRdb called clonotypes with MiXCR, one entry per CDR3 protein. The table lists some 580,000 distinct CDR3 sequences, about 25% of them singletons, with 0.75% to 0.8% in the top ten. Sequencing input: naive CD8+ T cells from blood, with Jurkat cell RNA spiked in. Sample subset: FACS-sorted CD8+CD4-CCR7+CD45RA+ naive T cells. The receptors stem from a human donor in good health. Some libraries in this study had Jurkat cell RNA spiked in.

This chain uses TRBV9 with TRBJ2-3; either TRBD1 or TRBD2 may fit D (5 bases each). Trimming cost V 2 bases and J 1 base, with 11 bases left between them. The CDR3 consists of 15 residues. Germline lookup yields CDR1 SGDLS and CDR2 YYNGEE. Here the CDR3 reads CASSVAGRGTDTQYF. The CDR3 bases are TGTGCCAGCAGCGTTGCAGGGAGAGGCACAGATACGCAGTATTTT.

This chain uses TRBV28 with TRBJ1-4; 7 positions agree with TRBD1. J lost 5 bases, V lost 9 bases, and 6 bases had no gene match. Germline V lookup: CDR1 MDHEN, CDR2 SYDVKM. The CDR3 totals 13 residues. The CDR3 spells CASKGGLNEKLFF. CDR3 DNA: TGTGCCAGTAAAGGGGGCCTGAATGAAAAACTGTTTTTT.

This clonotype was seen only a few times. The rearrangement links TRBV6-5 to TRBJ2-7; TRBD2 aligns across 7 bases. Germline V gene lookup returns CDR1 MNHEY and CDR2 SVGAGI. The CDR3 is 15 amino acids. Trimming removed 5 bases from V and 3 bases from J; junction bases left unmatched: 10. The CDR3 coding sequence is TGTGCCAGCAGTCACGGACTGGCGGGAGACTACGAGCAGTACTTC. This gives the protein CASSHGLAGDYEQYF.

V usage is TRBV28 and J usage is TRBJ1-5; TRBD1 agrees at 7 bases. J was trimmed by 3 bases and V by 5 bases; bases with no gene match: 10. In germline, CDR1 is MDHEN, CDR2 SYDVKM. The CDR3 is made up of 16 amino acids. The CDR3 DNA follows: TGTGCCAGCAGTGAAGTAGGAGGGGGCCCCAATCAGCCCCAGCATTTT. This translates into CASSEVGGGPNQPQHF.

This clonotype was recorded at least ten times. The chain is built from TRBV11-2 and TRBJ2-1, with D hard to call. CDR3 length: 13 amino acids. Germline CDR1 SGHAT, CDR2 FQNNGV. Trimming removed 4 bases at V and 4 bases at J, with 8 bases between. CDR3 region: CASSSRNYNEQFF. For the CDR3, the DNA is TGTGCCAGCAGCTCGAGGAATTACAATGAGCAGTTCTTC.